Here is one T cell receptor (beta chain) with its context. This entry belongs to a study of OX40 agonist ivuxolimab in advanced cancers. Whole-study context: About 44% of patients had received prior checkpoint inhibitor therapy.

Patients with autoimmune history or systemic immunosuppression were excluded. With baseline, cycle 4 day 1, and cycle 7 day 1 as timepoints, blood was sampled. The germline CDR1 and CDR2 sequences are SGDLS and YYNGEE. The CDR3 is 14 amino acids. V lost 2 bases and J lost 2; bases outside the gene matches: 4. Assay used: immunoSEQ multiplex PCR; TCRdb lists only in-frame clones, some missing. The data hold about 14,000 clones, with approximately 75% observed a single time. The gene calls are TRBV9 and TRBJ2-7; TRBD1 aligns across 7 bases. The origin of this receptor is an adult with an advanced solid tumor such as melanoma, head and neck, liver or kidney cancer. The source was CD4+ or CD8+ T cells sorted from blood, collected in a trial of the OX40 agonist ivuxolimab. The CDR3 sequence: CASSVGTVTYEQYF. CDR3 DNA sequence: TGTGCCAGCAGCGTCGGGACAGTCACCTACGAGCAGTACTTC.